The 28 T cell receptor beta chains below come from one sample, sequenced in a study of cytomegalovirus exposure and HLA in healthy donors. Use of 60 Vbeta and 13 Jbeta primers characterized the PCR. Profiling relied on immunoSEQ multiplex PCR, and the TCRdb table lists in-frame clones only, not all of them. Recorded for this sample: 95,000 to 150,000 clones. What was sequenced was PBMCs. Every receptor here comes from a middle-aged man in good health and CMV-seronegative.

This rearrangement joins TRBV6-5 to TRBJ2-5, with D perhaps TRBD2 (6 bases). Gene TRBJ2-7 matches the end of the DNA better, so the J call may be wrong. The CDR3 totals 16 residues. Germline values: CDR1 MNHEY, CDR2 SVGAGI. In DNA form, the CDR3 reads TGTGCCAGCAGTTCAGAGACCGGGACTGGTCCCTACGAGCAGTACTTC. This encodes CASSSETGTGPYEQYF.

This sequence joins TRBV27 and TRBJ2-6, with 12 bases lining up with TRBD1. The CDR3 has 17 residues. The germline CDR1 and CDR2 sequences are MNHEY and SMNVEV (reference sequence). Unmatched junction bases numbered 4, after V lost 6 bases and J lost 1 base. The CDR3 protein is CASRGDRGLSGANVLTF. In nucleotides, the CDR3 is TGTGCCAGCAGAGGGGACAGGGGGCTATCTGGGGCCAACGTCCTGACTTTC.

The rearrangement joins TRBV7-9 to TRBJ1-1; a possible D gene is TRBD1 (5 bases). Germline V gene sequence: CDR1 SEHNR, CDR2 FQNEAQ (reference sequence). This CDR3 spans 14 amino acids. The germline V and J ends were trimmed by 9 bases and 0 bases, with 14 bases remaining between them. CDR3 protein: CASTKGPLNTEAFF. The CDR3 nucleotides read TGTGCCAGTACTAAGGGGCCCCTGAACACTGAAGCTTTCTTT.

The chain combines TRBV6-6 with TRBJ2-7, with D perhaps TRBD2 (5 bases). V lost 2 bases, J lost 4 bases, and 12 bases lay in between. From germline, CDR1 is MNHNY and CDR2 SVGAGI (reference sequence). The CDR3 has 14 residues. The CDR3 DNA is TGTGCCAGCAGTTACCCGGGCCGAGGGTACGAGCAGTACTTC. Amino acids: CASSYPGRGYEQYF.

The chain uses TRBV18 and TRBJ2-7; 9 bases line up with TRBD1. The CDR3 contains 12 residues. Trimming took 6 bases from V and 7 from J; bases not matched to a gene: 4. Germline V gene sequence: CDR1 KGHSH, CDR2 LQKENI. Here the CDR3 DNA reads TGTGCCAGCTCGCGGGACAGGGAGGAGCAGTACTTC. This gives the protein CASSRDREEQYF.

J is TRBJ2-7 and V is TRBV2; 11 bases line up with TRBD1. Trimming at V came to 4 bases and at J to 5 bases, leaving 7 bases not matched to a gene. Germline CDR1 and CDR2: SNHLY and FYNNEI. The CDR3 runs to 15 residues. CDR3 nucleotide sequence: TGTGCCAGCAGTGCGGACAGGGGGCGAAATAACGAGCAGTACTTC. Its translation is CASSADRGRNNEQYF.

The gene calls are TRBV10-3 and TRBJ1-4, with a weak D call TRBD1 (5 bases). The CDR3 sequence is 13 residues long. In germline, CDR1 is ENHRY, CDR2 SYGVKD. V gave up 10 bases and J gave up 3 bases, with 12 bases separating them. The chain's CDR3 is CANSRGANEKLFF. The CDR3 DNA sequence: TGTGCCAACTCTAGGGGTGCTAATGAAAAACTGTTTTTT.

The CDR3 nucleotides are TGTGCCAGTAGAGCCGGGACAATCGACAATGAGCAGTTCTTC. Translation: CASRAGTIDNEQFF. The chain uses TRBV19 and TRBJ2-1; a possible D gene is TRBD1 (6 bases). The CDR3 is made up of 14 amino acids. V lost 6 bases and J 5 bases, leaving 14 bases between the germline ends. Germline CDR1 is LNHDA and CDR2 is SQIVND (reference sequence).

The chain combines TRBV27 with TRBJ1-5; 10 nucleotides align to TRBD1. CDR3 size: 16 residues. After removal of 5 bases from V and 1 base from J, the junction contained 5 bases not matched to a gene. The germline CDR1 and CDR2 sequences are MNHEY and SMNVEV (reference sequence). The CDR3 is CASSPGTGASNQPQHF. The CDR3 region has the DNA TGTGCCAGCAGTCCAGGGACAGGGGCGAGCAATCAGCCCCAGCATTTT.

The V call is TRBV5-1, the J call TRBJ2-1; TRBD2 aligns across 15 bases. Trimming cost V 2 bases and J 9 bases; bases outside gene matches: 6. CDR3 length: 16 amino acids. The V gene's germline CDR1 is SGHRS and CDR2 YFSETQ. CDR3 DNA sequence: TGCGCCAGCAGCTTACGGACTAGCGGGAGGGCCACTGAGCAGTTCTTC. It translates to CASSLRTSGRATEQFF.

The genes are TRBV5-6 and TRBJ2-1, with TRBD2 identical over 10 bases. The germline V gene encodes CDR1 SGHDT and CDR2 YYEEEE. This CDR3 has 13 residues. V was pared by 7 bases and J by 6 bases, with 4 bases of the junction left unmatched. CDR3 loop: CASQREGRNEQFF. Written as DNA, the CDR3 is TGTGCCAGCCAGCGGGAGGGCCGCAATGAGCAGTTCTTC.

The CDR3: CASSPRGGWVTDTQYF. The CDR3 DNA sequence: TGTGCCAGCAGCCCCCGGGGGGGGTGGGTCACAGATACGCAGTATTTT. This chain links TRBV7-6 with TRBJ2-3; 8 bases are shared with TRBD2. This CDR3 is 16 amino acids long. V dropped 5 bases and J dropped 2; count of bases not matched to a gene: 9. Germline assignment: CDR1 SGHVS and CDR2 FNYEAQ.

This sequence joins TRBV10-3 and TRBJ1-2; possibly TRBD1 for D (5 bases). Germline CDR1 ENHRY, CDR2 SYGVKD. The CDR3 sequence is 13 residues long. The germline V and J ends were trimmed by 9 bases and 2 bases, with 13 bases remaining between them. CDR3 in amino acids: CAMGEGSNYGYTF. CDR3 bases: TGTGCCATGGGGGAGGGCTCAAACTATGGCTACACCTTC.

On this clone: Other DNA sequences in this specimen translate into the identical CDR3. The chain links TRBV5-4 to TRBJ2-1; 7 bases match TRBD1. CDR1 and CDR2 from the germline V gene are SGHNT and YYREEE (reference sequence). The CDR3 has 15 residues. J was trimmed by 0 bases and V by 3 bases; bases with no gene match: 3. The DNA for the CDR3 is TGTGCCAGCAGCTCGGACAGGAGCTCCTACAATGAGCAGTTCTTC. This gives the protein CASSSDRSSYNEQFF.

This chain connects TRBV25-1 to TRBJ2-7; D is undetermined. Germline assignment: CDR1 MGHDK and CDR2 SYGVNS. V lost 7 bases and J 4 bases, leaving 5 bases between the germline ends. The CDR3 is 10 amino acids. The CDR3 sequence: CASTLYEQYF. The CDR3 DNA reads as TGTGCCAGCACTTTATACGAGCAGTACTTC.

The CDR3 region is CAISDEPRQGYQPQHF. The CDR3 DNA sequence: TGTGCCATCAGTGATGAACCCCGACAGGGGTATCAGCCCCAGCATTTT. The chain combines TRBV10-3 with TRBJ1-5; the match to TRBD1 covers 8 bases. Germline CDR1 and CDR2: ENHRY and SYGVKD. The junction had 9 bases not matched to a gene; V was cut back by 3 bases and J by 5 bases. This CDR3 comprises 16 residues.

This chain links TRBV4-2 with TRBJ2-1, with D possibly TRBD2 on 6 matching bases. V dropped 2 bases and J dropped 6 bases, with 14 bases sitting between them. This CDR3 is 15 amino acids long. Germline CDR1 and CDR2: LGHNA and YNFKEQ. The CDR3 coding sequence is TGTGCCAGCAGCCAACCCGGGACTCACTCCAATGAGCAGTTCTTC. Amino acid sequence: CASSQPGTHSNEQFF.

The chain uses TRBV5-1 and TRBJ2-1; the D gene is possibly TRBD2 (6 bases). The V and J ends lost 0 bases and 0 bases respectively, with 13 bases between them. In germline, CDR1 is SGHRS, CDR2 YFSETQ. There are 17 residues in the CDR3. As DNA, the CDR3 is TGCGCCAGCAGCTTGGACCTAGCGATTAGCTCCTACAATGAGCAGTTCTTC. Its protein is CASSLDLAISSYNEQFF.

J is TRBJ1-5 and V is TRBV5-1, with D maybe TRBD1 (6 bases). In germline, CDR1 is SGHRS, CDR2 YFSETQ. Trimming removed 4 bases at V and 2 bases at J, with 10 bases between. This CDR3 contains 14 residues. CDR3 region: CASSRYRGNQPQHF. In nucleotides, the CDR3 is TGCGCCAGCAGCCGATACAGGGGCAATCAGCCCCAGCATTTT.

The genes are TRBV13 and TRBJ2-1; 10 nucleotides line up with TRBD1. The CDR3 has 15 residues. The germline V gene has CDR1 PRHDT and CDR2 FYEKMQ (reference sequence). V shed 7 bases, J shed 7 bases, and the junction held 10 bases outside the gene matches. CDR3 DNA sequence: TGTGCCAGCACCTCAAGGGACAGGGGAAAGAATGAGCAGTTCTTC. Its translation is CASTSRDRGKNEQFF.

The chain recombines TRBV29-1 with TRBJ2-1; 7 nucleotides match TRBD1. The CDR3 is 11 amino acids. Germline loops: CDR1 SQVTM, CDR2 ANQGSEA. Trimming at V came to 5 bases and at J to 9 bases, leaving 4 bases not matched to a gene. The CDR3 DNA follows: TGCAGCGTTTGGTCAGGGGGTGAGCAGTTCTTC. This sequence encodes CSVWSGGEQFF.

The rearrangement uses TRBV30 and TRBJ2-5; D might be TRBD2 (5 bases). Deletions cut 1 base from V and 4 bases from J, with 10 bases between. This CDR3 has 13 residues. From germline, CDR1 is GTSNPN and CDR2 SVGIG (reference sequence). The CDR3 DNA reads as TGTGCCTGGAGTGCCTGGGCGGGAGAGACCCAGTACTTC. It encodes CAWSAWAGETQYF. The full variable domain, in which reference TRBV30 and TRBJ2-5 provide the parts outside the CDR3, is SQTIHQWPATLVQPVGSPLSLECTVEGTSNPNLYWYRQAAGRGLQLLFYSVGIGQISSEVPQNLSASRPQDRQFILSSKKLLLSDSGFYLCAWSAWAGETQYFGPGTRLLVL.

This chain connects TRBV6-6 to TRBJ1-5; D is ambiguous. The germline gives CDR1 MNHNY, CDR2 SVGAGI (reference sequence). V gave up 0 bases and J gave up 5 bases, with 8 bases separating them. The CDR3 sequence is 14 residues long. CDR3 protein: CASSYSRPDQPQHF. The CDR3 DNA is TGTGCCAGCAGTTACTCGAGGCCCGATCAGCCCCAGCATTTT.

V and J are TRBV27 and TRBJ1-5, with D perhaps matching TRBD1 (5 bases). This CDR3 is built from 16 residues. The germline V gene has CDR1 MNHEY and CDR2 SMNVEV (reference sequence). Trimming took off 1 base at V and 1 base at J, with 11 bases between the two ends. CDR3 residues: CASSLLSGGSNQPQHF. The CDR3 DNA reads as TGTGCCAGCAGTTTATTATCCGGGGGGAGCAATCAGCCCCAGCATTTT.

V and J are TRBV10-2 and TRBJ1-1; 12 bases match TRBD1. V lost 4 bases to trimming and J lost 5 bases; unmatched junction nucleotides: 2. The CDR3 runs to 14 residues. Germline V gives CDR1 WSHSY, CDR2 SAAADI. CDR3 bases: TGCGCCAGCAGTGGGGACAGGGGGCGAACTGAAGCTTTCTTT. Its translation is CASSGDRGRTEAFF.

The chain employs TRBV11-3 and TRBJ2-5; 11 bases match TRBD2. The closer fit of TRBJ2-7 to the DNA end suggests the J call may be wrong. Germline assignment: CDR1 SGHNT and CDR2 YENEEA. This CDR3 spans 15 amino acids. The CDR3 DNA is TGTGCCAGCAGCTCCCCACTAGCGGGAGCCAACGAGCAGTACTTC. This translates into CASSSPLAGANEQYF.

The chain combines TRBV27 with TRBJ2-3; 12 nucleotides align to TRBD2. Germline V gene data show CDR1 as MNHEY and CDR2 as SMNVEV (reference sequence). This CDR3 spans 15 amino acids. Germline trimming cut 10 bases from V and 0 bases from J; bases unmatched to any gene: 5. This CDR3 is CATRGTSGSTDTQYF. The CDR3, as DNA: TGTGCCACCCGCGGGACTAGCGGGAGCACAGATACGCAGTATTTT.

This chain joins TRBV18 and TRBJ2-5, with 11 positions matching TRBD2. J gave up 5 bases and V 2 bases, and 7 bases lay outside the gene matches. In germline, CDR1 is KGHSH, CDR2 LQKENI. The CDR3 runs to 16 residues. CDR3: CASSPVPSGRSETQYF. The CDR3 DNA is TGTGCCAGCTCACCAGTCCCTAGCGGGAGGTCTGAGACCCAGTACTTC.